The source of this T cell receptor (beta chain) is a study of blood T cells in healthy people across ages. General study findings and limits: Roughly linear age-related decline in beta diversity appeared, significant by age around 36. Strong correlation linked observed beta diversity and percent naive T cells.

On this clonotype: The antigen remains unidentified. Germline is not matched at one junction end, which may reflect a read error.

In germline, CDR1 is DFQATT, CDR2 SNEGSKA (reference sequence). The CDR3 extends over 15 amino acids. Primed by a sample-barcoded 5' primer and a J-beta primer mix, a second PCR proceeded for roughly 7 to 12 cycles. A template-switch adaptor that had 12 random nucleotides put a tag on each cDNA molecule. Using its own MiXCR run on the 5' RACE reads, TCRdb lists one record per CDR3 protein. Of over 550,000 distinct CDR3 sequences in the sample, approximately 30% were seen once. The sequenced material came from blood. The chain employs TRBV20-1 and TRBJ2-1, with D possibly matching TRBD1 (5 bases). This TCR was recovered from a woman of 80 years or more in good health. As DNA, the CDR3 is TGCAATGCTAGTCATTATCGTCGTAGGGGTTACGAGCAGTTCTTC. This codes for CNASHYRRRGYEQFF.